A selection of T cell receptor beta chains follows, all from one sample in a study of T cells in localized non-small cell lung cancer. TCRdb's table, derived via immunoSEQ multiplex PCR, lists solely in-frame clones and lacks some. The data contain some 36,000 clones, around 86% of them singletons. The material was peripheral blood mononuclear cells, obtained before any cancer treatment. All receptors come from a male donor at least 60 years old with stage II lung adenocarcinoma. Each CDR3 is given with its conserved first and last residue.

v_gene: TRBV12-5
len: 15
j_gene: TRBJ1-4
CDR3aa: CASGLARTGYEKLFF

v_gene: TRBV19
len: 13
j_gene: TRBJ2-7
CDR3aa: CASSIDAAQQQYF

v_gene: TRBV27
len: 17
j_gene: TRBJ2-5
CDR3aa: CASSPGWGVILQETQYF

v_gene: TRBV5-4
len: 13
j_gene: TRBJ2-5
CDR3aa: CASSLGRDETQYF

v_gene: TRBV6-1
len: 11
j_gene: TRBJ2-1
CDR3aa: CASSEFNEQFF

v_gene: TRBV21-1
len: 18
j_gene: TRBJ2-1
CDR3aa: CASSKEGVGGSSYNEQFF

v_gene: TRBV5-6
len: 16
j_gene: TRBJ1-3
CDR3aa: CASSPLDRDGGNTIYF

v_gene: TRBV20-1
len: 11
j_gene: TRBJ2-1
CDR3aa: CSAIGYNEQFF

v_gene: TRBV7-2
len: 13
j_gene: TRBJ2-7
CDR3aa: CASSLAASYEQYF

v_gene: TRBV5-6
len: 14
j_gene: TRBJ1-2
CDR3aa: CASSWGQSTYGYTF

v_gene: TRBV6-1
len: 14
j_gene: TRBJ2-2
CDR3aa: CASSVQGDTGELFF

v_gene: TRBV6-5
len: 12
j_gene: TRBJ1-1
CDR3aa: CASLGSNTEAFF

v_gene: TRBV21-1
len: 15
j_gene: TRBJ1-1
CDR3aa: CASSKAKGLNTEAFF

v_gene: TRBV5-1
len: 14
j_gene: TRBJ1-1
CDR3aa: CASSRDRGGTEAFF

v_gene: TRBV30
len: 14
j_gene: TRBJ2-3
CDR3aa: CAWRDRGRVDTQYF

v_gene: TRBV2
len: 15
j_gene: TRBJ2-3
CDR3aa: CASSAGLAGADTQYF

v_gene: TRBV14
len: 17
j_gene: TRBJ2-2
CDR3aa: CASSTSGRIGGTGELFF